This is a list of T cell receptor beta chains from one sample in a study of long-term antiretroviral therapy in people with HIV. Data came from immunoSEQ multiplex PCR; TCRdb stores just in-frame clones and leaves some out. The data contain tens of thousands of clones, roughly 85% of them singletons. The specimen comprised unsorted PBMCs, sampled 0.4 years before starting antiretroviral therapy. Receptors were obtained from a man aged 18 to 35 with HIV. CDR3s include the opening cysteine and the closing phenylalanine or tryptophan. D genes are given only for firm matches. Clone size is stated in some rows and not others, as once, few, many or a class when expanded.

CDR3nt: TGTGCCAGCAGTTACTCGGTCCAGCTGTCGTTT
CDR3aa: CASSYSVQLSF
d_gene: -
v_gene: TRBV6-6
j_gene: TRBJ1-3
abundance: -

CDR3nt: TGTGCCAGCAGTGAAGTTGGTAGCGGGAGTCATACGCAGTATTTT
CDR3aa: CASSEVGSGSHTQYF
d_gene: TRBD2
v_gene: TRBV6-1
j_gene: TRBJ2-3
abundance: -

CDR3nt: TGTGCCAGCGTAGCGGGGGTAGGAGAGACCCAGTACTTC
CDR3aa: CASVAGVGETQYF
d_gene: TRBD2
v_gene: TRBV2
j_gene: TRBJ2-5
abundance: -

CDR3nt: TGTGCCAGCAGCTCCTTTGGTAGCGGGGGCCTCTCCTACAATGAGCAGTTCTTC
CDR3aa: CASSSFGSGGLSYNEQFF
d_gene: TRBD2
v_gene: TRBV13
j_gene: TRBJ2-1
abundance: -

CDR3nt: TGTGCCAGTAGTAGGTCGGCAGCTCGTCGTCAAGAGACCCAGTACTTC
CDR3aa: CASSRSAARRQETQYF
d_gene: -
v_gene: TRBV19
j_gene: TRBJ2-5
abundance: once

CDR3nt: TGTGCCAGCAGCGTAGGGAAATCACAGGGATCACCCCTCCACTTT
CDR3aa: CASSVGKSQGSPLHF
d_gene: -
v_gene: TRBV9
j_gene: TRBJ1-6
abundance: -

CDR3nt: TGTGCCAGTAGTAAGGACGGAAACTATGGCTACACCTTC
CDR3aa: CASSKDGNYGYTF
d_gene: -
v_gene: TRBV19
j_gene: TRBJ1-2
abundance: -

CDR3nt: TGTGCCAGCAACCTCAGGGGGCTTAGCAATCAGCCCCAGCATTTT
CDR3aa: CASNLRGLSNQPQHF
d_gene: TRBD1
v_gene: TRBV27
j_gene: TRBJ1-5
abundance: -

CDR3nt: TGTGCCAGCAGACTCGGAGGGGGAATCACTGAAGCTTTCTTT
CDR3aa: CASRLGGGITEAFF
d_gene: -
v_gene: TRBV6-5
j_gene: TRBJ1-1
abundance: -

CDR3nt: TGTGCCAGCAGTTACTCTCTGGTCTACTCCCCTGAAGCTTTCTTT
CDR3aa: CASSYSLVYSPEAFF
d_gene: -
v_gene: TRBV6-5
j_gene: TRBJ1-1
abundance: -

CDR3nt: TGTGCCAGCAGTGAAGGCCAGGGAGGGGGGACTGAAGCTTTCTTT
CDR3aa: CASSEGQGGGTEAFF
d_gene: -
v_gene: TRBV6-1
j_gene: TRBJ1-1
abundance: once

CDR3nt: TGTGCCAGCACCCCCCTGGAGGGGATAAAAGCTTTCTTT
CDR3aa: CASTPLEGIKAFF
d_gene: -
v_gene: TRBV28
j_gene: TRBJ1-1
abundance: -

CDR3nt: TGTGCCAGCAGCTGGCGGGGCGCTACGTACAATGAGCAGTTCTTC
CDR3aa: CASSWRGATYNEQFF
d_gene: -
v_gene: TRBV7-2
j_gene: TRBJ2-1
abundance: -

CDR3nt: TGTGCCAGCAGTAAGGAGAACACTGAAGCTTTCTTT
CDR3aa: CASSKENTEAFF
d_gene: -
v_gene: TRBV28
j_gene: TRBJ1-1
abundance: -

CDR3nt: TGTGCCAGTAGACCCCGGGCCAACAATGAGCAGTTCTTC
CDR3aa: CASRPRANNEQFF
d_gene: -
v_gene: TRBV19
j_gene: TRBJ2-1
abundance: -

CDR3nt: TGTGCCAGCAGCGCAGAGACTAGCGCTTCGCAGTATTTT
CDR3aa: CASSAETSASQYF
d_gene: TRBD2
v_gene: TRBV7-9
j_gene: TRBJ2-3
abundance: -